The clone carrying this T cell receptor (beta chain) has a count of ten or more. This record comes from a study of T cells in Graves' hyperthyroidism and ophthalmopathy. Using RNA transcripts as the source, TCR beta CDR3 regions were amplified. Using the HTBI primer set, a first-round RT-PCR was run on the TCR CDR3. From the multiplex PCR reads, TCRdb called clonotypes with MiXCR, one entry per CDR3 protein. Among 530,000 or so distinct CDR3 sequences listed, more than 15% were seen once. The sample consisted of blood. The origin of this receptor is a woman between 18 and 29 years old with Graves' ophthalmopathy.

Here the CDR3 reads CASSNELLSGNQPQHF. In DNA, the CDR3 is TGTGCCAGCAGCAATGAACTTCTAAGCGGCAATCAGCCCCAGCATTTT. This chain connects TRBV6-1 to TRBJ1-5; D unclear. The CDR3 is 16 amino acids. CDR1 MNHNS and CDR2 SASEGT come from the germline V gene. Between the trimmed V and J ends, which lost 6 bases and 2 bases, there was a span of 17 bases.